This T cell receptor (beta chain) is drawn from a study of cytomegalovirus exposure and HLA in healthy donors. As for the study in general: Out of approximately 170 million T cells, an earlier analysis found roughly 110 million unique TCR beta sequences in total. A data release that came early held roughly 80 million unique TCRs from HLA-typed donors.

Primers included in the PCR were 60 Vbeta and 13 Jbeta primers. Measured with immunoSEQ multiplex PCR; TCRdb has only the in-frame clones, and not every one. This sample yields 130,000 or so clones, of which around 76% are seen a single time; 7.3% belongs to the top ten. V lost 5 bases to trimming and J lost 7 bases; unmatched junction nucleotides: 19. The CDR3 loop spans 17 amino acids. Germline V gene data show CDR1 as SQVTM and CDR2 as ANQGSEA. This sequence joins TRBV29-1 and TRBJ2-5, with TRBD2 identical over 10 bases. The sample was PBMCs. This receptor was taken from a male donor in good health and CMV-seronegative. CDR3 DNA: TGCAGCGTTAACGGACTAGCGGACACGGGAGGGGGGGGGACCCAGTACTTC. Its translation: CSVNGLADTGGGGTQYF.